These 25 T cell receptor beta chains originate from one sample sequenced in a study of graft-versus-host responses after intestinal transplantation. Measured with immunoSEQ multiplex PCR; TCRdb has only the in-frame clones, and not every one. The top ten clones hold around 8% of a sample with approximately 81,000 clones, about nine tenths of them seen once. Their specific antigens are unknown. This sample comprised unstimulated CD8+ T cells sorted from spleen or lymph node cells, obtained before transplant. The receptors come from a human donor who was the organ donor for an intestinal transplant.

This clone was seen a single time. CDR3 in amino acids: CASSPSRIGDTQYF. CDR3 in DNA: TGTGCCAGCAGCCCAAGCAGGATAGGAGATACGCAGTATTTT. The chain uses TRBV9 and TRBJ2-3; unclear D gene. Germline CDR1 reads SGDLS; CDR2 reads YYNGEE. This CDR3 has 14 residues. The V gene lost 4 bases and the J gene lost 5 bases, with 14 bases spanning the gap.

V usage is TRBV4-1 and J usage is TRBJ2-7; no reliable D call. CDR1 is MGHRA, CDR2 YSYEKL, per germline. Trimming shortened V by 3 bases and J by 0 bases, and 12 bases separated the two germline ends. The CDR3 is 15 residues long. CDR3 sequence: CASSHGRQSSYEQYF. The DNA for the CDR3 is TGCGCCAGCAGCCACGGAAGGCAGAGCTCCTACGAGCAGTACTTC.

This rearrangement joins TRBV7-3 to TRBJ2-3; D gene ambiguous. Germline V gives CDR1 SGHTA, CDR2 FQGTGA. The CDR3 consists of 13 residues. The V end lost 1 base, the J end lost 6 bases, and 8 bases lay between the germline ends. This CDR3 is CASSLSLYDTQYF. DNA for the CDR3: TGTGCCAGCAGCTTAAGTTTGTACGATACGCAGTATTTT.

The chain employs TRBV7-9 and TRBJ1-3, with D tentatively TRBD1 (5 bases). The length of the CDR3 is 14 residues. Germline CDR1 is SEHNR and CDR2 is FQNEAQ (reference sequence). V lost 5 bases and J lost 2, with 10 bases in between. CDR3 bases: TGTGCCAGCAGCCCCCCGGGGGCTGGAAACACCATATATTTT. Translated, it gives CASSPPGAGNTIYF.

The V gene is TRBV27, the J gene TRBJ2-3, with TRBD2 matching 8 bases. Unmatched junction bases numbered 16, after V lost 2 bases and J lost 0 bases. Germline lookup yields CDR1 MNHEY and CDR2 SMNVEV (reference sequence). The CDR3 covers 20 residues. CDR3 sequence reads: CASSLGVGAGGKPSTDTQYF. The CDR3 DNA sequence: TGTGCCAGCAGTTTAGGGGTGGGGGCGGGGGGAAAACCTAGCACAGATACGCAGTATTTT.

This clone has a single count. This chain joins TRBV27 and TRBJ1-6; no clear D gene. This CDR3 region has 16 residues. Trimming removed 5 bases at V and 5 bases at J, with 16 bases between. The germline CDR1 and CDR2 sequences are MNHEY and SMNVEV (reference sequence). CDR3 nucleotide sequence: TGTGCCAGCAGTCCCGAACCTTCGGGTAATAATTCACCCCTCCACTTT. Translation gives CASSPEPSGNNSPLHF.

Worth noting for this clone: Other DNA sequences from this sample encode an identical CDR3 as well. The CDR3 DNA reads TGTGCCTGGAGTGTGAACTACAATGAGCAGTTCTTC. Translated: CAWSVNYNEQFF. The V and J genes are TRBV30 and TRBJ2-1, with D unclear. The CDR3 runs 12 residues. Deletions cut 0 bases from V and 3 bases from J, with 3 bases between. CDR1 and CDR2 from the germline V gene are GTSNPN and SVGIG (reference sequence). Full variable domain (missing parts from reference TRBV30 and TRBJ2-1): SQTIHQWPATLVQPVGSPLSLECTVEGTSNPNLYWYRQAAGRGLQLLFYSVGIGQISSEVPQNLSASRPQDRQFILSSKKLLLSDSGFYLCAWSVNYNEQFFGPGTRLTVL.

The rearrangement uses TRBV6-4 and TRBJ2-3; 11 bases are shared with TRBD2. Unmatched junction bases numbered 1, after V lost 3 bases and J lost 2 bases. The germline V gene encodes CDR1 MRHNA and CDR2 SNTAGT. This CDR3 has 15 residues. CDR3 sequence: CASSETSGDTDTQYF. CDR3 nucleotides: TGTGCCAGCAGTGAGACTAGCGGGGACACAGATACGCAGTATTTT.

V usage is TRBV4-1 and J usage is TRBJ2-2, with D perhaps TRBD2 (5 bases). The germline CDR1 and CDR2 sequences are MGHRA and YSYEKL. V was cut by 2 bases and J by 7 bases, with 26 bases left in between. The CDR3 totals 19 residues. The CDR3 coding sequence is TGCGCCAGCAGCCAACAATGGACCGACGCGAGGGTAATGTTCGGGGAGCTGTTTTTT. Translated: CASSQQWTDARVMFGELFF.

The chain is built from TRBV6-1 and TRBJ2-3, with D unclear. Trimming took off 3 bases at V and 1 base at J, with 17 bases between the two ends. The CDR3 consists of 17 residues. Germline-derived CDR1 and CDR2 are MNHNS and SASEGT. In DNA, the CDR3 is TGTGCCAGCAGTGAGAGATGGTTCACTATTGGCACAGATACGCAGTATTTT. Protein sequence: CASSERWFTIGTDTQYF.

This clone was counted once. The V call is TRBV7-9, the J call TRBJ2-1; D call uncertain. CDR1 and CDR2 (germline): SEHNR, FQNEAQ (reference sequence). V was trimmed by 1 base and J by 2 bases, leaving 6 bases between them. The CDR3 is 14 residues long. The DNA of the CDR3 is TGTGCCAGCAGCTTAGGAGGACCCTACAATGAGCAGTTCTTC. Its protein is CASSLGGPYNEQFF.

This rearrangement joins TRBV7-6 to TRBJ2-1; possible D gene TRBD2, 6 bases. There are 12 residues in the CDR3. V was shortened by 10 bases and J by 9 bases, with 16 bases between the two germline ends. Germline V gene sequence: CDR1 SGHVS, CDR2 FNYEAQ. The CDR3 DNA sequence: TGTGCCACCTCCACGGAGGGAGGTGAGCAGTTCTTC. Protein product: CATSTEGGEQFF.

This chain links TRBV19 with TRBJ2-2; 7 nucleotides line up with TRBD1. Germline V gene data show CDR1 as LNHDA and CDR2 as SQIVND (reference sequence). The trim removed 6 bases at V and 6 bases at J, leaving 10 bases unmatched. The CDR3 length is 15 residues. The CDR3 here is CASRLRDSWAGELFF. The CDR3 nucleotides read TGTGCCAGTAGACTCCGGGACAGCTGGGCCGGGGAGCTGTTTTTT.

The rearrangement uses TRBV5-1 and TRBJ1-2, with a weak D call TRBD1 (6 bases). CDR3 length: 13 residues. The germline CDR1 and CDR2 sequences are SGHRS and YFSETQ. The ends were cut back, 3 bases at V and 5 bases at J, with 11 bases in the middle. In DNA, the CDR3 is TGCGCCAGCAGCTACGGACAGCTTTATGGCTACACCTTC. Translating it yields CASSYGQLYGYTF.

This clone was counted only a few times. The CDR3 nucleotides read TGTGCCAGCAGTTCAACCGGGACAGGTTTATATGGCTACACCTTC. This translates into CASSSTGTGLYGYTF. The chain combines TRBV6-4 with TRBJ1-2; 8 bases map to TRBD1. V trimming: 5 bases; J trimming: 5 bases; junction bases outside the gene matches: 10. CDR1 and CDR2 (germline): MRHNA, SNTAGT. This CDR3 is built from 15 residues.

The genes are TRBV27 and TRBJ2-1; 7 nucleotides align to TRBD2. J was trimmed by 2 bases and V by 10 bases; bases with no gene match: 8. Germline-derived CDR1 and CDR2 are MNHEY and SMNVEV (reference sequence). This CDR3 region has 14 residues. The chain's CDR3 is CATWGGTPYNEQFF. The DNA for the CDR3 is TGTGCCACCTGGGGGGGGACCCCCTACAATGAGCAGTTCTTC.

This rearrangement joins TRBV5-5 to TRBJ1-1, with D unclear. Germline V lookup: CDR1 SGHKS, CDR2 YYEKEE (reference sequence). Trimming cost V 0 bases and J 1 base, with 7 bases left between them. The CDR3 runs to 14 residues. The DNA of the CDR3 is TGTGCCAGCAGCTTGGCTTCAGGGAACACTGAAGCTTTCTTT. Translated, it gives CASSLASGNTEAFF.

The rearrangement uses TRBV28 and TRBJ1-3; D is possibly TRBD1 (5 bases). V lost 2 bases, J lost 4 bases, and 24 bases lay in between. The germline V gene has CDR1 MDHEN and CDR2 SYDVKM. The CDR3 has 19 amino acids. The chain's CDR3 is CASSLDNVKGPAGGNTIYF. DNA for the CDR3: TGTGCCAGCAGTTTAGATAATGTGAAGGGGCCGGCCGGAGGAAACACCATATATTTT.

This sequence joins TRBV5-6 and TRBJ1-3; D is undetermined. The CDR3 loop spans 14 amino acids. CDR1 is SGHDT and CDR2 is YYEEEE in the germline V gene. Trimming removed 8 bases from V and 4 bases from J, with 16 bases in between. The CDR3 bases are TGTGCCAGTAGCCTTTCCGTCGGCGGAAACACCATATATTTT. The encoded protein is CASSLSVGGNTIYF.

The J gene is TRBJ1-4, the V gene TRBV6-1; D call uncertain. Between the trimmed V and J ends, which lost 1 base and 5 bases, there was a span of 14 bases. The germline V gene encodes CDR1 MNHNS and CDR2 SASEGT. This CDR3 region has 16 residues. Written as DNA, the CDR3 is TGTGCCAGCAGTGAAGGAGTCAGCCTAAGAAATGAAAAACTGTTTTTT. Amino acids: CASSEGVSLRNEKLFF.

The V call is TRBV13, the J call TRBJ2-3, with 11 bases aligning to TRBD2. The CDR3 loop spans 15 amino acids. V lost 5 bases to trimming and J lost 3 bases; unmatched junction nucleotides: 4. Germline assignment: CDR1 PRHDT and CDR2 FYEKMQ (reference sequence). This chain's CDR3 is CASSGSGGDTDTQYF. The CDR3 DNA sequence: TGTGCCAGCAGCGGTAGCGGGGGGGATACAGATACGCAGTATTTT.

V gene TRBV10-3 combines with J gene TRBJ1-2; perhaps TRBD1 as D (6 bases). The CDR3 covers 15 residues. The V and J ends lost 8 bases and 3 bases respectively, with 19 bases between them. Germline V gene data show CDR1 as ENHRY and CDR2 as SYGVKD. Here the CDR3 reads CAIGLTGTTYYGYTF. For the CDR3, the DNA is TGTGCCATCGGCCTCACAGGGACTACGTACTATGGCTACACCTTC.

J is TRBJ2-1 and V is TRBV6-1; the D call may be TRBD1 or TRBD2 (5 bases each). Germline loops: CDR1 MNHNS, CDR2 SASEGT. V was clipped by 5 bases and J by 3 bases, with 14 bases between them. The CDR3 is made up of 15 amino acids. The CDR3 DNA reads as TGTGCCAGCAGTACCGGGACCTTAGTCTACAATGAGCAGTTCTTC. It translates to CASSTGTLVYNEQFF.

The chain uses TRBV29-1 and TRBJ2-7; TRBD2 aligns across 8 bases. The V segment lost 5 bases and the J segment 4 bases; nucleotides outside the gene matches: 1. The CDR3 totals 11 residues. Looked up from germline, CDR1 is SQVTM and CDR2 is ANQGSEA. The CDR3 DNA reads as TGCAGCGTTAGCGGGGGATACGAGCAGTACTTC. This codes for CSVSGGYEQYF.

The chain joins TRBV6-4 to TRBJ2-1, with 15 bases that match TRBD2. In germline, CDR1 is MRHNA, CDR2 SNTAGT. The V and J ends lost 4 bases and 8 bases, in that order; junction bases with no gene match: 0. The CDR3 is made up of 14 amino acids. The CDR3 protein is CASSGTSGGDEQFF. The DNA for the CDR3 is TGTGCCAGCAGTGGGACTAGCGGGGGGGATGAGCAGTTCTTC.